This T cell receptor beta chain comes out of a study of vaccination effects on CD4 cells after COVID-19. Notes on this clone: Its specificity is unknown.

Assay used: immunoSEQ multiplex PCR; TCRdb lists only in-frame clones, some missing. The table includes about 73,000 clones, about four fifths detected once. This CDR3 contains 13 residues. Germline CDR1 is MGHDK and CDR2 is SYGVNS. The V and J ends lost 7 bases and 5 bases respectively, with 13 bases between them. Antigen-specific CD4+ T cells were first expanded with viral peptide pools by the ViraFEST assay and only then sequenced. Subsequent to roughly 9 days of culture, CD4+ T cells were isolated. Previously uninfected by SARS-CoV-2, the vaccine recipients also showed negative nucleocapsid antibodies. After approximately 2 million PBMC were placed in each well, they were cultured with roughly 10 IU/ml IL-2 and about 10 ug/ml peptides. Days 3 and 7 were when half the medium was replaced with IL-2 medium.

This chain joins TRBV25-1 and TRBJ2-3; tentative D call: TRBD2 (5 bases). This clonotype originated in a human donor who received a COVID-19 vaccine. The source material was CD4+ T cells from PBMCs cultured with SARS-CoV-2 spike peptides, sampled before COVID-19 vaccination. CDR3 coding DNA: TGTGCCAGCATGTCAGATCGGGGAGATACGCAGTATTTT. As protein: CASMSDRGDTQYF.